This T cell receptor (beta chain) was recorded in a study of T cell changes during pregnancy in multiple sclerosis. The CDR3 is made up of 13 amino acids. Germline CDR1 is GTSNPN and CDR2 is SVGIG (reference sequence). Profiled with immunoSEQ multiplex PCR; TCRdb holds only in-frame clones, not every one. The table has about 58,000 clones, more than 80% seen once; the top ten hold approximately 0.49%. This chain uses TRBV30 with TRBJ2-5, with D perhaps TRBD1 (5 bases). The DNA end favors TRBJ2-7, so the J call may be wrong. Sequencing was performed on CD4+ T cells from peripheral blood mononuclear cells, taken after pregnancy. The receptor comes from a female donor in good health, enrolled as a control in a pregnancy study. The CDR3 reads CAWSVDRSYEQYF. DNA for the CDR3: TGTGCCTGGAGTGTAGACAGATCATACGAGCAGTACTTC.